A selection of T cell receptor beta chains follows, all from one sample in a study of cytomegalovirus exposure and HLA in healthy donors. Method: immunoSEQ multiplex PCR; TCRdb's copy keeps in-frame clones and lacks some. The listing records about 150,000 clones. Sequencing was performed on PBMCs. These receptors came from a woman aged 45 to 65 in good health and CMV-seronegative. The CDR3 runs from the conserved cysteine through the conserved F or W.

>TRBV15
CATSRRAQQPQHF
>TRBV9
CASSVGTGEETQYF
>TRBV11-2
CASSRTSSGANVLTF
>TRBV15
CATRSRTEAFF
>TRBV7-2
CASSPDRLPYNEQFF
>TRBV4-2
CASSQDRGNTEAFF
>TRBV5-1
CASSPTSGSTTYNEQFF
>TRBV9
CASSSSGAYNEQFF
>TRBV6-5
CAGRMGADTEAFF
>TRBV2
CASNVGGSATNEKLFF
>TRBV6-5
CASSLPGFQETQYF
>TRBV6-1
CASKQGITGANVLTF
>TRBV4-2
CAGAVSGSGADTQYF
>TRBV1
CTSSQKGLAGLKAKNIQYF
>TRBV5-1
CASSLEVAGYEQYF
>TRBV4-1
CASSQGYRGLEAFF
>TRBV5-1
CASSLGLAGGQETQYF
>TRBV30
CAWSGGTGTGNTIYF
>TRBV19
CASSTSLLAGFLLRGQYF
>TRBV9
CASSVGGTGTQDEQYF
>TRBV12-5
CASGLAIQDEASTDTQYF
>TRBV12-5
CASGLTGESRIYGYTF
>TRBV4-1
CASSQSRTGPDEQFF
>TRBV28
CASSSVRWTSRNSYEQYF
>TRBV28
CASSFAGQGPYGYTF
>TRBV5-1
CASSLETVTAGYTF
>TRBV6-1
CASSERGYEQYF
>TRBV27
CASSLSGQTSYEQYF
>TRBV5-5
CASSPQGRLDYEQYF
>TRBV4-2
CASSQDEQGAGETQYF
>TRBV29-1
CSSQGTGPEAFF
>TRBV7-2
CASSLVGSGLRTEAFF
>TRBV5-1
CASNAAGEIWDEQFF
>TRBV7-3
CASSLGPSNSYEQYF
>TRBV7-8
CASSLDPQGNGQPQHF
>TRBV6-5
CASSFQRYADTEAFF
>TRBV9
CASRRDYGNYGYTF
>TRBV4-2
CASSQRTGEETQYF
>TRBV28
CASSLRSYNEQFF
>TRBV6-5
CASRDSGRLDTQYF
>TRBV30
CAWDFSYTQYF
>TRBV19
CASSRGLAGLPGANVLTF
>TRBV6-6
CASSYPSGGAETQYF
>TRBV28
CASSSPLDRIKQFF
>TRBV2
CASTRDSNEKLFF
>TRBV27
CASSLYRGYTEAFF
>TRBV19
CASKVSVGETQYF
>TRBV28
CASRRRVRKQYF
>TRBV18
CASSLRATEAFF
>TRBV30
CAYHRGNTEAFF
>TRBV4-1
CASSRGQGSGNTIYF
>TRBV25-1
CASRGQRAQDYGYTF
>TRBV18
CASSPRNSPPWESGYTF
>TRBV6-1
CASTPSSYNEQFF
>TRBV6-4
CASSLTGENTEAFF
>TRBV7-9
CASSLTGGPSYNEQFF
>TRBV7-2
CASSPTGLRSYNEQFF